One and the same sample provided the 11 T cell receptor beta chains below, sequenced in a study of cytomegalovirus exposure and HLA in healthy donors. PCR employed 60 Vbeta and 13 Jbeta primers. Assay: immunoSEQ multiplex PCR; the TCRdb copy retains only in-frame clones and omits some. The sample includes about 110,000 clones, approximately 81% of them seen just once. The sequenced sample consisted of PBMCs. The receptors originated from a woman aged 18-35 years in good health and CMV-seropositive.

The rearrangement uses TRBV29-1 and TRBJ2-7; perhaps TRBD2 as D (6 bases). The CDR3 is 14 amino acids. Germline lookup yields CDR1 SQVTM and CDR2 ANQGSEA. Trimming removed 4 bases at V and 0 bases at J, with 13 bases between. This CDR3 is CSVVDGRASYEQYF. The CDR3 DNA sequence: TGCAGCGTTGTTGACGGGAGAGCCTCCTACGAGCAGTACTTC.

This clone appeared a few times. This sample also contains other DNA sequences that code for the same CDR3. The rearrangement uses TRBV2 and TRBJ1-1, with TRBD1 matching over 7 bases. The CDR3 is 14 residues long. J gave up 2 bases and V 6 bases, and 6 bases lay outside the gene matches. Germline loops: CDR1 SNHLY, CDR2 FYNNEI. This chain's CDR3 is CASRTGTANTEAFF. In nucleotides, the CDR3 is TGTGCCAGCAGAACCGGGACAGCAAACACTGAAGCTTTCTTT.

The table lists this clone with a count of one. The chain employs TRBV4-1 and TRBJ2-3, with TRBD2 matching over 10 bases. Germline assignment: CDR1 MGHRA and CDR2 YSYEKL. This CDR3 comprises 18 residues. V dropped 1 base and J dropped 2; count of bases not matched to a gene: 9. CDR3 protein: CASSQGWKREGPTDTQYF. CDR3 nucleotides: TGCGCCAGCAGCCAAGGGTGGAAGCGGGAGGGCCCCACAGATACGCAGTATTTT.

This sequence joins TRBV19 and TRBJ2-1; 10 positions match TRBD2. CDR1 and CDR2 from the germline V gene are LNHDA and SQIVND (reference sequence). J was trimmed by 5 bases and V by 9 bases; bases with no gene match: 10. The CDR3 length is 15 residues. CDR3 DNA: TGTGCCAGCTCTAAGCGGGAGGGCCTCAACAATGAGCAGTTCTTC. Translation: CASSKREGLNNEQFF.

This clone appeared once. The chain links TRBV21-1 to TRBJ2-7; the table assigns TRBD2, which was not confirmed against the DNA. TRBV21-1 is a listed pseudogene. The length of the CDR3 is 16 residues. The CDR3 sequence: CASSKVDGAGVYEQYF. As DNA, the CDR3 is TGTGCCAGCAGCAAAGTTGACGGAGCGGGAGTTTACGAGCAGTACTTC.

This chain uses TRBV7-9 with TRBJ2-7; possibly TRBD2 for D (7 bases). CDR3 length: 14 amino acids. Between the trimmed V and J ends, which lost 5 bases and 6 bases, there was a span of 17 bases. Germline V lookup: CDR1 SEHNR, CDR2 FQNEAQ (reference sequence). The CDR3 region has the DNA TGTGCCAGCAGCACGAGGGGGGGATACGTCGAGCAGTACTTC. Its translation is CASSTRGGYVEQYF.

This rearrangement joins TRBV7-2 to TRBJ2-1, with 10 bases lining up with TRBD2. In germline, CDR1 is SGHTA, CDR2 FQGNSA. The CDR3 consists of 15 residues. The ends lost 2 bases at V and 9 bases at J; junction bases unmatched: 7. The CDR3 nucleotides are TGTGCCAGCAGCTTATGGGCTAGCGGGAGAGGTGAGCAGTTCTTC. It encodes CASSLWASGRGEQFF.

This rearrangement joins TRBV7-9 to TRBJ1-2; D is undetermined. In germline, CDR1 is SEHNR, CDR2 FQNEAQ (reference sequence). This CDR3 has 14 amino acids. V was shortened by 1 base and J by 1 base, with 7 bases between the two germline ends. DNA of the CDR3: TGTGCCAGCAGCTTAGTCGGTTTTAACTATGGCTACACCTTC. As protein: CASSLVGFNYGYTF.

The rearrangement uses TRBV4-2 and TRBJ1-4; 7 nucleotides match TRBD1. Germline CDR1 reads LGHNA; CDR2 reads YNFKEQ. CDR3 size: 14 residues. V trimming: 2 bases; J trimming: 6 bases; junction bases outside the gene matches: 3. For the CDR3, the DNA is TGTGCCAGCAGCCAAAATACAGGGGATGAAAAACTGTTTTTT. Encoded protein: CASSQNTGDEKLFF.

J is TRBJ1-5 and V is TRBV6-1; perhaps TRBD1 as D (6 bases). Germline CDR1 MNHNS, CDR2 SASEGT. This CDR3 is 14 amino acids long. With 5 bases removed from V and 5 bases from J, the gap between germline ends came to 13 bases. The CDR3 nucleotides are TGTGCCAGCAGTAAGGACAGAAGGGATCAGCCCCAGCATTTT. This codes for CASSKDRRDQPQHF.

This chain links TRBV14 with TRBJ2-7; D gene ambiguous. Trimming cost V 1 base and J 2 bases, with 12 bases left between them. CDR3 length: 15 amino acids. CDR1 and CDR2 from the germline V gene are SGHDN and FVKESK. The CDR3 DNA reads TGTGCCAGCAGCCAAGGCAGATTAACGACCTACGAGCAGTACTTC. Protein product: CASSQGRLTTYEQYF.